This T cell receptor beta chain was recovered during a study of human T cells and chemical hapten exposure. Overall study: The sensitizing agent was 2% DPC, placed on about 2 cm by about 2 cm of upper inner arm skin. Study results and caveats: Controls had significantly fewer large CDR3 similarity clusters than were formed by expanded TCRs. Having alopecia, the donors may differ immunologically from healthy people.

As processed by the authors: Sequenced samples showed a median of around 96,000 TCRs each, with counts running from around 24,000 to 710,000. TCRdb passed the RACE reads through MiXCR, listing each CDR3 protein once. The V and J calls and clone size come from TCRdb's table, not from the authors' own analysis. The sample yields some 170,000 distinct CDR3 sequences, under 25% seen once. Notes on this clonotype: Its antigen is as yet unknown.

V lost 2 bases and J 8 bases, leaving 9 bases between the germline ends. This CDR3 spans 13 amino acids. The V gene's germline CDR1 is LNHNV and CDR2 YYDKDF (reference sequence). The time point denotes: patch test 1, 2 weeks after DPC sensitization. As to treatment: therapeutic diphenylcyclopropenone sensitization with weekly scalp DPC. The chain is built from TRBV15 and TRBJ1-4; D remains ambiguous. The TCR originated in a woman in her forties or fifties with alopecia areata. Some clones in this sample may be carry-over from other donors' samples. This material consisted of whole blood, taken in connection with sensitization to the hapten diphenylcyclopropenone (DPC). The CDR3 DNA reads TGTGCCACCAGCAGAAGTTCCGCAGAAAAACTGTTTTTT. This gives the protein CATSRSSAEKLFF.